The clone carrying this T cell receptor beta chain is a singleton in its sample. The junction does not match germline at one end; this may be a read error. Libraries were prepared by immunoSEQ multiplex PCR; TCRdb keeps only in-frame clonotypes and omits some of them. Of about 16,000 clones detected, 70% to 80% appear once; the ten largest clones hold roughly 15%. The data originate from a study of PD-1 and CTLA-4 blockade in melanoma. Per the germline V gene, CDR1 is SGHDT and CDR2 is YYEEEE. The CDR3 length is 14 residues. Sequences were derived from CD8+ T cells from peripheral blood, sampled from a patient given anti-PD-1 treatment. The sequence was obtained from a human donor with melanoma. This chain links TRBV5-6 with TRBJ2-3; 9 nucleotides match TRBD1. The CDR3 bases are TGTGCCAGCAGTTTGGACAGGGGTACAGATACGCAGTATTTT. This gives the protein CASSLDRGTDTQYF.